This section outlines one TCR beta chain sequence together with its context. The data were produced by immunoSEQ multiplex PCR, yet TCRdb's version contains in-frame clones alone and is incomplete. The table records 160,000 or so clones, around 80% of them present only once. The data stem from a study of blood T cell repertoires in COVID-19. Germline-derived CDR1 and CDR2 are SEHNR and FQNEAQ (reference sequence). The CDR3 contains 15 residues. Trimming removed 1 base from V and 5 bases from J, with 15 bases in between. V usage is TRBV7-9 and J usage is TRBJ2-7; D is perhaps TRBD1 (5 bases). This receptor was identified in a man in his 60s with active or convalescent COVID-19. The source material was peripheral blood. As DNA, the CDR3 is TGTGCCAGCAGCTTAGATCAGGGCCGCCCCAACGAGCAGTACTTC. This codes for CASSLDQGRPNEQYF.